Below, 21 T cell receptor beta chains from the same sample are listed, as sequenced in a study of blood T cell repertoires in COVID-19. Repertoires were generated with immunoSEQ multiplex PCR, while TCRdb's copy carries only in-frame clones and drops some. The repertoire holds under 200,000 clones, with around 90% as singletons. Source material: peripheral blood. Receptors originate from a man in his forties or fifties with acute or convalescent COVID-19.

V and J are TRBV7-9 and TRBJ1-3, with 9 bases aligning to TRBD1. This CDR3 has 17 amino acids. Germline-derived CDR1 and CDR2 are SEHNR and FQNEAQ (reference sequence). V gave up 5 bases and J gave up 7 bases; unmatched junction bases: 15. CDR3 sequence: CASSPPRDRDIRNTIYF. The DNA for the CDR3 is TGTGCCAGCAGCCCGCCAAGGGACAGGGATATTCGGAACACCATATATTTT.

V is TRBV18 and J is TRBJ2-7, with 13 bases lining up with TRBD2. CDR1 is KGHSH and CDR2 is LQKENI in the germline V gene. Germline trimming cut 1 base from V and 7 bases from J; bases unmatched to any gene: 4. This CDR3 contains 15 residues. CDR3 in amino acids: CASSPQLAGGGEQYF. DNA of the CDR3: TGTGCCAGCTCACCACAACTAGCGGGAGGGGGTGAGCAGTACTTC.

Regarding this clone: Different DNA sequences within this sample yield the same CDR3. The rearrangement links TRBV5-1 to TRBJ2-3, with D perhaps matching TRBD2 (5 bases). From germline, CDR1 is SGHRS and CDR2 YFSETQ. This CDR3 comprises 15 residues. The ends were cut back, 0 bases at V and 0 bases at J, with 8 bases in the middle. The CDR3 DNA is TGCGCCAGCAGCTTGGAGGGAGCAAGCACAGATACGCAGTATTTT. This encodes CASSLEGASTDTQYF.

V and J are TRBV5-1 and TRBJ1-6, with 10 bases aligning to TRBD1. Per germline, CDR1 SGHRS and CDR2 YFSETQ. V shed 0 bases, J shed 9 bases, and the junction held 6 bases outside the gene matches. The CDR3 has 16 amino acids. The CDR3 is CASSLAGTGAGSPLHF. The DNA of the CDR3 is TGCGCCAGCAGCTTGGCCGGGACAGGGGCGGGTTCACCCCTCCACTTT.

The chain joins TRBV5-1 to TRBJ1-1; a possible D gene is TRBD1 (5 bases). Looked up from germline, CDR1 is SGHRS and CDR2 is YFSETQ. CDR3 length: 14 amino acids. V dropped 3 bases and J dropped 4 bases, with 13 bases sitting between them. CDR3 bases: TGCGCCAGCAGCTCAGGTTACGGGGGCACTGAAGCTTTCTTT. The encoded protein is CASSSGYGGTEAFF.

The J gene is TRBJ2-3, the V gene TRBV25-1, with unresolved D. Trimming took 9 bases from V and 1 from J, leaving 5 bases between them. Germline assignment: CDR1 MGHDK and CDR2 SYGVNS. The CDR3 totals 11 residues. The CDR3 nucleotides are TGTGCCAGTACTCGCACAGATACGCAGTATTTT. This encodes CASTRTDTQYF.

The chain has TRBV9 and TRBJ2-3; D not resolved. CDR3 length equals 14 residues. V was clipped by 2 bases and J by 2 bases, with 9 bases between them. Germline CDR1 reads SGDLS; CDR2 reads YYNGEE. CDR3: CASSVSSVTDTQYF. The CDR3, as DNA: TGTGCCAGCAGCGTGTCTAGTGTCACAGATACGCAGTATTTT.

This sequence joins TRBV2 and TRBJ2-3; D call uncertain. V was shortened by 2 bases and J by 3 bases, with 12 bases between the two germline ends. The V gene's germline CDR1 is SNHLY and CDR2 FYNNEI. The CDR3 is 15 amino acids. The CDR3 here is CASSEILPSTDTQYF. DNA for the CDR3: TGTGCCAGCAGTGAAATACTCCCGTCAACAGATACGCAGTATTTT.

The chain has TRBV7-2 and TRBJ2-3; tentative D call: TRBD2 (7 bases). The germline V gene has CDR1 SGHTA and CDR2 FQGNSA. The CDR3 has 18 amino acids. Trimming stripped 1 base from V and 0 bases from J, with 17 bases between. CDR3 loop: CASSLVYWGGPSTDTQYF. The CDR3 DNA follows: TGTGCCAGCAGCTTAGTGTACTGGGGGGGGCCTAGCACAGATACGCAGTATTTT.

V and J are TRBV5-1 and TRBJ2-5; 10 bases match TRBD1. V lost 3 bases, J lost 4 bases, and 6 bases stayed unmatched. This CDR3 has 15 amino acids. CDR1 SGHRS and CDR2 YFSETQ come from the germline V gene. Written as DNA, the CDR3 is TGCGCCAGCAGCTGGGCCGGGACAGGGGTAGAGACCCAGTACTTC. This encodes CASSWAGTGVETQYF.

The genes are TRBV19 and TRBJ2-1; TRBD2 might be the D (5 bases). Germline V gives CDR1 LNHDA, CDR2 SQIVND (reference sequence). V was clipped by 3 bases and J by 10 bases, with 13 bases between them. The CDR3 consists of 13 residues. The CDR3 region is CASSIQEVGEQFF. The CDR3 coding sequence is TGTGCCAGTAGTATCCAGGAGGTGGGGGAGCAGTTCTTC.

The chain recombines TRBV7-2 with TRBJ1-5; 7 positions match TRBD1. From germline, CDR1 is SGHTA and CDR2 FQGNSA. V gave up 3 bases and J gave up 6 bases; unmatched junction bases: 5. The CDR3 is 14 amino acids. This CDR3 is CASSFNRGSQPQHF. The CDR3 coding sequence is TGTGCCAGCAGCTTTAACAGGGGAAGTCAGCCCCAGCATTTT.

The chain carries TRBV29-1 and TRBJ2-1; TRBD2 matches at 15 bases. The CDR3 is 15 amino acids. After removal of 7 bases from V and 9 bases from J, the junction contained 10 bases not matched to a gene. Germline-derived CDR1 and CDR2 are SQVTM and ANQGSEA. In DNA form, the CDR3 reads TGCAGCGGCCGGGGACTAGCGGGAGGTCAGGGTGAGCAGTTCTTC. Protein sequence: CSGRGLAGGQGEQFF.

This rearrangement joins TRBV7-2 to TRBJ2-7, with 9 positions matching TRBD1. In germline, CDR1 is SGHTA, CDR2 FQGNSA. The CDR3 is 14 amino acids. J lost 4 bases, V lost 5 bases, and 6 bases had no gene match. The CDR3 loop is CASSIGTGPYEQYV. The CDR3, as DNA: TGTGCCAGCAGCATAGGGACAGGGCCATACGAGCAGTACGTC.

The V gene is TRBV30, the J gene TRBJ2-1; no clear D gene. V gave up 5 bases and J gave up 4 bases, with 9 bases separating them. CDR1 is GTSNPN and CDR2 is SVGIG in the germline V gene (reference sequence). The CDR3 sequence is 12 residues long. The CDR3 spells CAWGFLYNEQFF. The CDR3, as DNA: TGTGCCTGGGGATTCCTGTACAATGAGCAGTTCTTC.

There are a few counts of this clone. The DNA for the CDR3 is TGCGCCAGCAGCCGGGACAGGGGTAATTCACCCCTCCACTTT. Its translation: CASSRDRGNSPLHF. The chain combines TRBV5-1 with TRBJ1-6; 10 nucleotides agree with TRBD1. Germline values: CDR1 SGHRS, CDR2 YFSETQ. The CDR3 has 14 residues. With 4 bases clipped from V and 6 bases from J, the junction kept 1 base outside the gene matches.

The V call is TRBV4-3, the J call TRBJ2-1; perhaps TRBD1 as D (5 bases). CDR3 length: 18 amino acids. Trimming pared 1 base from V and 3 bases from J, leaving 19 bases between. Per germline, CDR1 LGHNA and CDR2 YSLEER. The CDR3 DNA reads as TGCGCCAGCAGCCAAGGCATCCCCAGGGAAAACAACTACAATGAGCAGTTCTTC. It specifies CASSQGIPRENNYNEQFF.

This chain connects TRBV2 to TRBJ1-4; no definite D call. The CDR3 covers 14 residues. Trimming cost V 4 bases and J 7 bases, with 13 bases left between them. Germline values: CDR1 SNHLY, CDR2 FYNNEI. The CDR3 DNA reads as TGTGCCAGCAGTGCCAACGGTGTCCGTGAAAAACTGTTTTTT. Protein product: CASSANGVREKLFF.

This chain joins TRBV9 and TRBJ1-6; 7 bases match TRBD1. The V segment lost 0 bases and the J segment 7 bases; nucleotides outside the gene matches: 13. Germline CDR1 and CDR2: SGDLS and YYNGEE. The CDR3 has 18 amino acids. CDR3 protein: CASSVAAPGYRGNSPLHF. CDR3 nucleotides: TGTGCCAGCAGCGTAGCCGCCCCCGGCTACAGGGGAAATTCACCCCTCCACTTT.

The CDR3 sequence is CASSLGTGTLPYNSPLHF. CDR3 nucleotides: TGTGCCAGCAGCCTAGGGACAGGGACCCTCCCTTATAATTCACCCCTCCACTTT. The chain links TRBV27 to TRBJ1-6, with 9 bases matching TRBD1. The germline gives CDR1 MNHEY, CDR2 SMNVEV (reference sequence). This CDR3 is built from 18 residues. Losses at the gene ends were 6 bases for V and 4 bases for J; bases not matched to a gene: 13.

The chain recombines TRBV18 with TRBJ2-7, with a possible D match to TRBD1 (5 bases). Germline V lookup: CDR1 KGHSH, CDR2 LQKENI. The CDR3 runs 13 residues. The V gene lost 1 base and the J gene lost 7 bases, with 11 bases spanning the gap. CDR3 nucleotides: TGTGCCAGCTCACCACAGGATAAGGGGGAGCAGTACGTC. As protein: CASSPQDKGEQYV.